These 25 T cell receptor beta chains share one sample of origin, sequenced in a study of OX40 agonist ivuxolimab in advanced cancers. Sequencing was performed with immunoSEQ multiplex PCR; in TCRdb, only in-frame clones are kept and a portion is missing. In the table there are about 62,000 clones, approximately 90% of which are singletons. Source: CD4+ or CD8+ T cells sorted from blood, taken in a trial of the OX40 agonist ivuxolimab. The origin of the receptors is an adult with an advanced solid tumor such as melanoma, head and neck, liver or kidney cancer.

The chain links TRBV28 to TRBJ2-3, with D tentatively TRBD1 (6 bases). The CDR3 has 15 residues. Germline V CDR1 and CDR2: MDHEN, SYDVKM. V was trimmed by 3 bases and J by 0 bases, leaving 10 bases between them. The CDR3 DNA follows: TGTGCCAGCAGTTTGGGCAGGGGAAGCACAGATACGCAGTATTTT. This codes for CASSLGRGSTDTQYF.

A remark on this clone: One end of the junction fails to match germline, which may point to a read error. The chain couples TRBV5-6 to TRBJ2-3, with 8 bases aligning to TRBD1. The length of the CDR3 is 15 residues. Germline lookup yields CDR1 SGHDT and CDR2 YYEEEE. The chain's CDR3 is CASSLVRDGTGTQYF. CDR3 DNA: TGTGCCAGCAGCCTCGTACGCGATGGGACAGGTACGCAGTATTTT.

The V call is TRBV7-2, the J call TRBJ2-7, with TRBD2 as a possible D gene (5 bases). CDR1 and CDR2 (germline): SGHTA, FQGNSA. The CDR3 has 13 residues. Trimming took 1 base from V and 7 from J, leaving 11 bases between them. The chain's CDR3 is CASSLEPSSEQYF. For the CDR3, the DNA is TGTGCCAGCAGCTTAGAGCCTAGCTCGGAGCAGTACTTC.

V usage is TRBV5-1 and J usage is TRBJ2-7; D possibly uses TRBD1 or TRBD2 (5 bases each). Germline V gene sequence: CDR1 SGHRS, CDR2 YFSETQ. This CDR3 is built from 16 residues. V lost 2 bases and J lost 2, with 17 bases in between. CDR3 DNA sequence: TGCGCCAGCAGCTTTTCCGGGACCACCGGGGCCTACGAGCAGTACTTC. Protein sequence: CASSFSGTTGAYEQYF. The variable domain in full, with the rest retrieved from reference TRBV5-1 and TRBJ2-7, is KAGVTQTPRYLIKTRGQQVTLSCSPISGHRSVSWYQQTPGQGLQFLFEYFSETQRNKGNFPGRFSGRQFSNSRSEMNVSTLELGDSALYLCASSFSGTTGAYEQYFGPGTRLTVT.

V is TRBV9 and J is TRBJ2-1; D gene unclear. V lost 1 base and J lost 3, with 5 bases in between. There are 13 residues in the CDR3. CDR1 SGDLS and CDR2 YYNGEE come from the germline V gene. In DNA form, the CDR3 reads TGTGCCAGCAGCGTAACAGACTACAATGAGCAGTTCTTC. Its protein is CASSVTDYNEQFF.

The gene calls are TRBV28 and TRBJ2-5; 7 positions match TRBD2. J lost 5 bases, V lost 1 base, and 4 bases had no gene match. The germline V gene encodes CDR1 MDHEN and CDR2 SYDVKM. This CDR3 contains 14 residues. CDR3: CASSLYAGVETQYF. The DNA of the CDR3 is TGTGCCAGCAGTTTATATGCGGGAGTGGAGACCCAGTACTTC. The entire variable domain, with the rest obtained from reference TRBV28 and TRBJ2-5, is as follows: DVKVTQSSRYLVKRTGEKVFLECVQDMDHENMFWYRQDPGLGLRLIYFSYDVKMKEKGDIPEGYSVSREKKERFSLILESASTNQTSMYLCASSLYAGVETQYFGPGTRLLVL.

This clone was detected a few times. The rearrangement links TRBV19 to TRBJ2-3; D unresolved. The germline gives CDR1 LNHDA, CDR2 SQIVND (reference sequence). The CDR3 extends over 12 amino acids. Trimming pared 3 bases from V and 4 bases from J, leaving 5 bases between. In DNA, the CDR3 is TGTGCCAGTAGTATTGGGCCAGATACGCAGTATTTT. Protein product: CASSIGPDTQYF.

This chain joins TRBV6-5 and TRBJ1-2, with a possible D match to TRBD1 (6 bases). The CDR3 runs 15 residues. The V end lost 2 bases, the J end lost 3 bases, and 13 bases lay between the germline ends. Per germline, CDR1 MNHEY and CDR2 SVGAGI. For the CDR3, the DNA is TGTGCCAGCAGTTACGCGGGGGGCGGCGACTATGGCTACACCTTC. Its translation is CASSYAGGGDYGYTF.

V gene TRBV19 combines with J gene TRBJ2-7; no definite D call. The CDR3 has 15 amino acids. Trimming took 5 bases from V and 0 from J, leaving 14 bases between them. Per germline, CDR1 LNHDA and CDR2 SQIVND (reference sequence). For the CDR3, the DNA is TGTGCCAGTAGTCCCTTTTACGGACCCTCCTACGAGCAGTACTTC. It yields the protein CASSPFYGPSYEQYF.

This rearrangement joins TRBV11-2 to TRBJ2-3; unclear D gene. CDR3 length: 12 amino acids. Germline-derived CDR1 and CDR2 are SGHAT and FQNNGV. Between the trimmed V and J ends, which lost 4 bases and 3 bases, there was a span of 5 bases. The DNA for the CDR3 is TGTGCCAGCAGCTCGCCAACAGATACGCAGTATTTT. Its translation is CASSSPTDTQYF.

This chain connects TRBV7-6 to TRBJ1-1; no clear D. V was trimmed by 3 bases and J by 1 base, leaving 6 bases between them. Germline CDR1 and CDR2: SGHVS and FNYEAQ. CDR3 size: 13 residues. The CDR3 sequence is CASSFGENTEAFF. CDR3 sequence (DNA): TGTGCCAGCAGCTTTGGGGAGAACACTGAAGCTTTCTTT.

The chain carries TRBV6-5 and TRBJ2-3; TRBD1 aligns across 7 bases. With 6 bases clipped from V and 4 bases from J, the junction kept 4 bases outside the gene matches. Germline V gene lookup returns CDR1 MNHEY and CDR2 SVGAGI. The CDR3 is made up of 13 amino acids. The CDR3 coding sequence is TGTGCCAGCAGCTACAGGGGTGCAGATACGCAGTATTTT. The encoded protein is CASSYRGADTQYF.

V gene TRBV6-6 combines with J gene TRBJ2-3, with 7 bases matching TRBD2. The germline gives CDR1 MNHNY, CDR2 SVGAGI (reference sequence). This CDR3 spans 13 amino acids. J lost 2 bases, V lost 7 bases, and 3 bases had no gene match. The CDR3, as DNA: TGTGCCAGCATGGGACTAAACACAGATACGCAGTATTTT. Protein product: CASMGLNTDTQYF.

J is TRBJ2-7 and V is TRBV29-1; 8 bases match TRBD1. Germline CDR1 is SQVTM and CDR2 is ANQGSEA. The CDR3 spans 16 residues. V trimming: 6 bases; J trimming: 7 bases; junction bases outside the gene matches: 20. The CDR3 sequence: CSVIAPGQDVSGEQYF. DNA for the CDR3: TGCAGCGTCATAGCTCCGGGACAGGACGTATCTGGGGAGCAGTACTTC.

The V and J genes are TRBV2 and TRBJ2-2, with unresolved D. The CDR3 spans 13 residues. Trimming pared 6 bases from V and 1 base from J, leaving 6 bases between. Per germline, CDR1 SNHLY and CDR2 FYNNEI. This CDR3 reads CASSKKNTGELFF. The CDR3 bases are TGTGCCAGCAGCAAGAAGAACACCGGGGAGCTGTTTTTT.

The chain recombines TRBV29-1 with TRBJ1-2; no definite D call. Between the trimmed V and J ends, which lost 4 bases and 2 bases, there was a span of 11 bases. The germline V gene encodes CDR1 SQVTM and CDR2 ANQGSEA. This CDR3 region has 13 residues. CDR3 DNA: TGCAGCGTTGTTGGGAATTTCAACTATGGCTACACCTTC. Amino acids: CSVVGNFNYGYTF.

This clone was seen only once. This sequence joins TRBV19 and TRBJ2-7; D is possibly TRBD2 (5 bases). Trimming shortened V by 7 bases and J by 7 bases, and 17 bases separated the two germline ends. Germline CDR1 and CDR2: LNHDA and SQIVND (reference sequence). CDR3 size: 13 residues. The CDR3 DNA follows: TGTGCCAGTATGACGACGTCGGGAAAGGAGCAGTACTTC. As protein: CASMTTSGKEQYF.

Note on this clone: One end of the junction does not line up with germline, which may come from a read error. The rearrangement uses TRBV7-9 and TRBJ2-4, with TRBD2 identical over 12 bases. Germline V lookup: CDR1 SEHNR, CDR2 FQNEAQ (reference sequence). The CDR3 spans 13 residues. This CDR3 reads CASSFSTSGSMNF. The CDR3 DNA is TGTGCCAGCAGCTTCTCGACTAGCGGGAGTATGAACTTC.

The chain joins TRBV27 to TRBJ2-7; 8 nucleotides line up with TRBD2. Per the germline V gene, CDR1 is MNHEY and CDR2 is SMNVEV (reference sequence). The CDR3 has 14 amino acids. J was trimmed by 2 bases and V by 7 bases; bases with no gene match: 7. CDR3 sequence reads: CASNPGTRPYEQYF. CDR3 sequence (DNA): TGTGCCAGCAACCCCGGGACTAGACCCTACGAGCAGTACTTC.

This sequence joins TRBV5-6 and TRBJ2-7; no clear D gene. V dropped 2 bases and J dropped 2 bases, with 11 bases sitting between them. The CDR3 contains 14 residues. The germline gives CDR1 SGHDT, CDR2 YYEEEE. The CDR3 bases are TGTGCCAGCAGCTTTACTGGGGAACCCTACGAGCAGTACTTC. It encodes CASSFTGEPYEQYF.

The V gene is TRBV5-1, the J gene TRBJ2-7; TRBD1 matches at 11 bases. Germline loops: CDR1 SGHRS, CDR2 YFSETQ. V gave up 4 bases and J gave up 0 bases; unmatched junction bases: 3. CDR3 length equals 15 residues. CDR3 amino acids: CASSLGQGASYEQYF. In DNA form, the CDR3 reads TGCGCCAGCAGCCTCGGACAGGGGGCCTCCTACGAGCAGTACTTC.

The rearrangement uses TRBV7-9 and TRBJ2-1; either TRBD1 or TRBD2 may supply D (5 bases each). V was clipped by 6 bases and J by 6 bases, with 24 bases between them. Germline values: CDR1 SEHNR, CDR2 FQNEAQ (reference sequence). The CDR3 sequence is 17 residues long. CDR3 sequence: CASRPPSVGVVGNEQFF. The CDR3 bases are TGTGCCAGCAGGCCCCCCTCAGTGGGGGTAGTAGGCAATGAGCAGTTCTTC.

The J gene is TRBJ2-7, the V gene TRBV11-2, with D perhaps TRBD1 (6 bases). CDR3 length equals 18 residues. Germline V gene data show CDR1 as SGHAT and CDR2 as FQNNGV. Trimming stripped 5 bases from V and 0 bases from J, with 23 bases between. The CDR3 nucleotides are TGTGCCAGCAGCCCACGTCCTGGGACGGGACAACCCTCCTACGAGCAGTACTTC. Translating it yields CASSPRPGTGQPSYEQYF. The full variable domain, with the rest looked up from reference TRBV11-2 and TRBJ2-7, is EAGVAQSPRYKIIEKRQSVAFWCNPISGHATLYWYQQILGQGPKLLIQFQNNGVVDDSQLPKDRFSAERLKGVDSTLKIQPAKLEDSAVYLCASSPRPGTGQPSYEQYFGPGTRLTVT.

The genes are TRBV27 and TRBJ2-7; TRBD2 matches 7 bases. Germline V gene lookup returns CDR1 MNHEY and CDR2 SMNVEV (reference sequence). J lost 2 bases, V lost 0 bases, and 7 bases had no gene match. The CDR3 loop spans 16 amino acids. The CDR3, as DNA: TGTGCCAGCAGTTTATCGGGGGAGGGCCTGACCTACGAGCAGTACTTC. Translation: CASSLSGEGLTYEQYF.

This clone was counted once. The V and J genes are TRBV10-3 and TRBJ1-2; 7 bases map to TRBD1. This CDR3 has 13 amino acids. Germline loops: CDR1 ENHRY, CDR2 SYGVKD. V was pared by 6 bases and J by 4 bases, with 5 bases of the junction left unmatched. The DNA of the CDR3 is TGTGCCATCAGGGGGACAGAGATCTATGGCTACACCTTC. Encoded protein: CAIRGTEIYGYTF.